This TCR beta chain originates from a study of multiple sclerosis patients with progressive multifocal leukoencephalopathy (dated by TCRdb to between 2018 and 2021). Regarding the study in general: The study examined peripheral T and B cells of MS patients who developed PML (4 under natalizumab, 1 after alemtuzumab) and treated patients who did not. From before therapy, through 6 and 12 months, up to PML onset, two natalizumab-treated patients who later developed PML were tracked longitudinally. The study was designed to detect JC virus-specific or public T-cell expansions arising at the time of PML onset. The investigation overall reported the following: In most PML patients, lower normalized Shannon entropy suggested less diverse TRB repertoires, while the natalizumab-treated controls had values close to 1. With only a small, descriptive cohort, it remained unclear whether the findings reflect JC virus infection or general immunocompromise. Analysis was limited to peripheral blood, even though cerebrospinal fluid or brain lymphocytes might be more informative for natalizumab-associated PML. Only PML patients had TRB clones above 0.5% frequency, but the clones expanded at PML onset were already present before and during natalizumab therapy. No common TRBV or TRBJ gene usage or preferential TRBV-TRBJ pairings were detected when PML developed.

Using the immunoSEQ two-step multiplex PCR at survey-level depth, TRB CDR3 regions were amplified from genomic DNA. Synthetic inline TR CDR3 controls covering all V-J pairings were spiked into each PCR to estimate template counts and remove amplification bias. Reads went through processing to reduce amplification and sequencing bias, and quantification was done against synthetic TR CDR3 analogs. In the paper's pipeline: Raw data were processed in ImmunoSEQ Analyzer, with out-of-frame sequences and CDR3s containing stop codons removed, and genes were named according to IMGT nomenclature. Normalized Shannon entropy, defined as 1 minus Pielou's evenness, served as the summary measure of repertoire diversity. Only TRB sequences sharing the V gene, the J gene and the CDR3 were counted as identical. Public PML clonotypes were defined as CDR3s shared by two or more PML-onset samples but absent from earlier samples, from controls, and from public databases. Positional CDR3 amino acid composition was analyzed in Skylign with the observed count method. In its TCRdb copy, this immuneACCESS table keeps in-frame sequences only and misses some clones. Where compared with another copy, unresolved V genes explain less than half of these, and the others have no known cause. V and J calls and clone size follow that table, whereas D and trimming were derived from the DNA. A total of more than 30,000 clones appear in this sample, approximately 86% of them only once. The ten largest account for 5.5% to 6.5% of the sample.

Concerning this clone: Its antigen is currently not known. No base-level quality is on record; no much larger clone is a single base apart.

The time point label of this sample denotes: time of PML onset. Taken with the paper, the label for treatment or condition translates to: on natalizumab therapy at sampling. PML was diagnosed from clinical and MRI findings and confirmed by detection of JC virus DNA in cerebrospinal fluid. Among the natalizumab-treated patients, PML showed up after anywhere between roughly 15 and 60 months of natalizumab therapy. All listed patients had previously received interferon beta, and all PML patients were female. Blood samples for T3 were taken at PML onset. Ficoll-Hypaque density gradient centrifugation was used to isolate peripheral blood mononuclear cells. Counted from cysteine to phenylalanine, this CDR3 has 15 amino acids. CDR3 DNA only is kept here, 45 bases in frame from base 1. Per the germline V gene (reference sequence), SEHNR is the CDR1 and FQNEAQ is the CDR2. V lost 1 base and J lost 5 bases, and the count of bases not matched to a germline gene is 4.

This receptor was obtained from a woman aged 40-49 years with progressive multifocal leukoencephalopathy. This sequence uses TRBV7-9 and TRBJ1-4, and 7 junctional nucleotides match TRBD1. The sequencing here drew on PBMCs, taken from a patient treated with natalizumab. The CDR3 reads as follows: CASSLDRGKNEKLFF. The nucleotide sequence is TGTGCCAGCAGCTTAGACAGGGGAAAGAATGAAAAACTGTTTTTT.